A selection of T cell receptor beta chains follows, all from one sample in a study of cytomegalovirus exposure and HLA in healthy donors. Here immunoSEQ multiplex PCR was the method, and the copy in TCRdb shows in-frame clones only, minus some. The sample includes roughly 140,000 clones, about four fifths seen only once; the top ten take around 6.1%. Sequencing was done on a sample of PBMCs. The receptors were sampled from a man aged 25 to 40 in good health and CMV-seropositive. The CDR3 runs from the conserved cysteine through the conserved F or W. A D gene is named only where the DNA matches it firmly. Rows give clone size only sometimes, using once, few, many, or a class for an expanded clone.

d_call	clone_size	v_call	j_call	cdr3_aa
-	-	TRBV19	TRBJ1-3	CASRLGNTIYF
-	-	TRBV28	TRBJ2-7	CASNKGFYEQYF
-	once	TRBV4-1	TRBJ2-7	CASSERGTYEQYF
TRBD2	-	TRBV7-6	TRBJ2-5	CASSFSISGGAQETQYF
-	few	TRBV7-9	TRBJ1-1	CASSPLPRGRHTEAFF
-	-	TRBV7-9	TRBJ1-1	CASSPTPTEAFF
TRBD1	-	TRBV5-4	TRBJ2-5	CASRSTGMVQETQYF
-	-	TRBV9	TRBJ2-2	CASSPRDFNTGELFF
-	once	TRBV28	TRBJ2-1	CASSSDKTGYSAYNEQFF
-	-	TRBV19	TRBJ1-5	CASSIQALSNQPQHF
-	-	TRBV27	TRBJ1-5	CASSLNRALNQPQHF
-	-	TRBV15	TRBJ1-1	CATSRDSGNTEAFF
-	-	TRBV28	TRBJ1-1	CASSPVLREAFF
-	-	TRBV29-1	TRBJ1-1	CSVVDGGTEAFF
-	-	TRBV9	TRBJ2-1	CASSARYSYNEQFF
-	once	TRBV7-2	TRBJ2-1	CASSLMSGHNEQFF
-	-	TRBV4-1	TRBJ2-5	CASSQPYRGYQETQYF
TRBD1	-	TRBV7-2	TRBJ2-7	CASRPGTAAYEQYF
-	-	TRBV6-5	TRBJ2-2	CASRSSTGELFF
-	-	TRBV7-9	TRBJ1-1	CASSPPSGNTEAFF
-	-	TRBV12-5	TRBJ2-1	CASGSDSSYNEQFF
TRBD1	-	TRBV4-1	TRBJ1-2	CASIPRQGDYGYTF
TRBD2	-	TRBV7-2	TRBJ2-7	CASSAGTSGYEQYF
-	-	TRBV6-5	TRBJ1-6	CASSYRFGRVNSPLHF
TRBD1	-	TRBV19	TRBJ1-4	CASSQQGGDEKLFF
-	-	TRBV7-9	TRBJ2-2	CASSPPLISGENTGELFF
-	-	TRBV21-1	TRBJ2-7	CASTLGQTYYEQYF
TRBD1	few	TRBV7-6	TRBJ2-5	CASRFGQGGLETQYF
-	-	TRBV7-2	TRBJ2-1	CASSLGVQGNNEQFF
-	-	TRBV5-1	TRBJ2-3	CASSLVGGSSPPTQYF
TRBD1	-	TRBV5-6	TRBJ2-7	CASSPRTGGHEQYF
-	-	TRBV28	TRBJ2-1	CASSLRGDNEQFF
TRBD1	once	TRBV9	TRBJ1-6	CASSATGGGGLNSPLHF
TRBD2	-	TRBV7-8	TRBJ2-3	CASSSGGRGPSTDTQYF
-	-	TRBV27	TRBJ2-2	CASSLGQNTGELFF
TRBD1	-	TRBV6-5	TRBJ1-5	CASSNRGLNQPQHF
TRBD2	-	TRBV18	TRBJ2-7	CASSINSGGGSYEQYF
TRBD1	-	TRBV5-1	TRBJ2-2	CASSSLGQANTGELFF
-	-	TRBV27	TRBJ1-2	CASRPRERYGYTF
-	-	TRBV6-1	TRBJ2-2	CASSENRNTGELFF